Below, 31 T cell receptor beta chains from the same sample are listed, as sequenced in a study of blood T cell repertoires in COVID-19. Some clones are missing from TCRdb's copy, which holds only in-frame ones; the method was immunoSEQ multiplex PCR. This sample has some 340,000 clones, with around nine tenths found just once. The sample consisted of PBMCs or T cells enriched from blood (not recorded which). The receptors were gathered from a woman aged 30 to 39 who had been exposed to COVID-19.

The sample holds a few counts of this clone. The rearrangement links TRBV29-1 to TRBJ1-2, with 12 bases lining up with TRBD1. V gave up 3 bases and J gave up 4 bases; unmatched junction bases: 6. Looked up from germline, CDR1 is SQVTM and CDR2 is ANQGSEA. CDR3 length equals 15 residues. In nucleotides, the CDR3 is TGCAGCGTTGAGGGACAGGGGGCCGCAAGCTATGGCTACACCTTC. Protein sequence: CSVEGQGAASYGYTF.

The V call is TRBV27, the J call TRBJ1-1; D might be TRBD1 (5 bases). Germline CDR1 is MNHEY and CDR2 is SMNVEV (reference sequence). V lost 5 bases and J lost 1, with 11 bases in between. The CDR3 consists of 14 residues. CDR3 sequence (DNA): TGTGCCAGCAGTCCCCGGCAGGGGAACACTGAAGCTTTCTTT. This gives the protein CASSPRQGNTEAFF.

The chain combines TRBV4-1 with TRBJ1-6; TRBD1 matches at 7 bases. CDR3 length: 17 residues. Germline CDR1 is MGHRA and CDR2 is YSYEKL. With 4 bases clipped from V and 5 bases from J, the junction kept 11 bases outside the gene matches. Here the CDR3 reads CASSLKGSRGNNSPLHF. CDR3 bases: TGCGCCAGCAGCCTTAAGGGAAGCAGGGGGAATAATTCACCCCTCCACTTT.

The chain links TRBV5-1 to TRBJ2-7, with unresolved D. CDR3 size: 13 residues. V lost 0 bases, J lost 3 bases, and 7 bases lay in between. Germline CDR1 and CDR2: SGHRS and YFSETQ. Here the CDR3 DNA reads TGCGCCAGCAGCTTGGTACAGAACTACGAGCAGTACTTC. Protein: CASSLVQNYEQYF.

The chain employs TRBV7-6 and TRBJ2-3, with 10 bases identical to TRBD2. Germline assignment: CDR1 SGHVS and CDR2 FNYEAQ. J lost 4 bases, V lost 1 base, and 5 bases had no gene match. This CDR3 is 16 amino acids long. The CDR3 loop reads CASSLGGTSDPDTQYF. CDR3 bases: TGTGCCAGCAGCTTAGGGGGGACTAGCGACCCAGATACGCAGTATTTT.

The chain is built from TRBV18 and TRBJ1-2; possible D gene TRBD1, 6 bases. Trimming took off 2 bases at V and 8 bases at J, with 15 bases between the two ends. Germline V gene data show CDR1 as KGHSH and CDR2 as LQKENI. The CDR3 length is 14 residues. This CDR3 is CASSPEQGLNGYTF. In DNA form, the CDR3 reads TGTGCCAGCTCACCAGAACAGGGATTAAACGGCTACACCTTC.

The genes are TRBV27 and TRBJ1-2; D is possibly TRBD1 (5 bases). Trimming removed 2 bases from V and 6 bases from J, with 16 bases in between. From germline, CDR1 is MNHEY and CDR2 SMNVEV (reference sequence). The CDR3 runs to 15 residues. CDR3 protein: CASSLEDGGINGYTF. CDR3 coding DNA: TGTGCCAGCAGTTTAGAAGATGGGGGGATTAATGGCTACACCTTC.

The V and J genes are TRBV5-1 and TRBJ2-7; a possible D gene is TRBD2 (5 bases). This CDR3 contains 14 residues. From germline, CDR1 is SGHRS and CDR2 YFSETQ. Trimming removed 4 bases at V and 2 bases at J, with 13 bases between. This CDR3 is CASSATGKPYEQYF. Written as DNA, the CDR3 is TGCGCCAGCAGCGCCACCGGGAAGCCCTACGAGCAGTACTTC.

The CDR3 region has the DNA TGCGCCAGCAGCCAAGCTCCGGACAGGGCCCCCTATGGCTACACCTTC. Amino acid sequence: CASSQAPDRAPYGYTF. The chain recombines TRBV4-3 with TRBJ1-2, with 8 bases fitting TRBD1. Unmatched junction bases numbered 8, after V lost 1 base and J lost 4 bases. Germline values: CDR1 LGHNA, CDR2 YSLEER. CDR3 size: 16 residues.

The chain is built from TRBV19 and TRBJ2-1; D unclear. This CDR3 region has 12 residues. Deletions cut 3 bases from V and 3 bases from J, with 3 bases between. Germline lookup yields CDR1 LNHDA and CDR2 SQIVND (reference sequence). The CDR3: CASSIYYNEQFF. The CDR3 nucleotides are TGTGCCAGTAGTATCTACTACAATGAGCAGTTCTTC.

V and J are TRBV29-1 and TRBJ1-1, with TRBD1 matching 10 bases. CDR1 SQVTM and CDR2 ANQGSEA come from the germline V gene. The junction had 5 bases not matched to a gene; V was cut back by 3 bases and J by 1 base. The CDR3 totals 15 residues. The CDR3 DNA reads TGCAGCGTTGATCATTGGACAGGGGGGAACACTGAAGCTTTCTTT. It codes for CSVDHWTGGNTEAFF.

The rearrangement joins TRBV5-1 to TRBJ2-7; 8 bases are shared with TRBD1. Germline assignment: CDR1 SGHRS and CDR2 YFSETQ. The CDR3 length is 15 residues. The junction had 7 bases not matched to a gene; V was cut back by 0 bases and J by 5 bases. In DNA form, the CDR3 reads TGCGCCAGCAGCTTGGAGGGCAGGGGGCCCGACGAGCAGTACTTC. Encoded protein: CASSLEGRGPDEQYF.

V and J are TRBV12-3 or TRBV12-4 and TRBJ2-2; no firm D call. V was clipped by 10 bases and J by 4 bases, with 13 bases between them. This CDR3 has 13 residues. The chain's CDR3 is CATGWKITGELFF. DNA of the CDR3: TGTGCCACCGGGTGGAAAATCACCGGGGAGCTGTTTTTT.

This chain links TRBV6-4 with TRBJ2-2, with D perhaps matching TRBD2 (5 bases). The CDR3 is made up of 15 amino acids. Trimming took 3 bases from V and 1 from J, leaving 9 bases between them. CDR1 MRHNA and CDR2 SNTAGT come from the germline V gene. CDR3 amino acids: CASSEVEGNTGELFF. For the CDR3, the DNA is TGTGCCAGCAGTGAAGTCGAGGGGAACACCGGGGAGCTGTTTTTT.

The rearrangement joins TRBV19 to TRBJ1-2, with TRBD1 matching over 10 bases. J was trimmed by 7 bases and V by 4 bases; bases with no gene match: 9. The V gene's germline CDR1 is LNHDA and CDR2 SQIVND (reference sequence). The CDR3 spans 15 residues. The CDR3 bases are TGTGCCAGTAGTAGGGGAAGACAGGGGGCGACTGGCTACACCTTC. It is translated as CASSRGRQGATGYTF.

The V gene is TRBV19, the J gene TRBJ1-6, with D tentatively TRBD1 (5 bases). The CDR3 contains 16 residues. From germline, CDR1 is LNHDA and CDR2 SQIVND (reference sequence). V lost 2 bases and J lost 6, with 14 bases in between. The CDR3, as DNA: TGTGCCAGTAGTATAAGGAGGGGCGCGGGTAATTCACCCCTCCACTTT. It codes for CASSIRRGAGNSPLHF.

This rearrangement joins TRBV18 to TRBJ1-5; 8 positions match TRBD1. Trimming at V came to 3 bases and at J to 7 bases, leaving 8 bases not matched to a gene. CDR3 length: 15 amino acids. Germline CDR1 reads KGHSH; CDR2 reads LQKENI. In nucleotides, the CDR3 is TGTGCCAGCTCACCTGGACAGGGAATGGGGCAGCCCCAGCATTTT. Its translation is CASSPGQGMGQPQHF.

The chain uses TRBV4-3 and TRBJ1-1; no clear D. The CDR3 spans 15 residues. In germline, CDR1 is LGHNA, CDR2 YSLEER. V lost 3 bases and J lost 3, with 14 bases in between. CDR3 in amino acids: CASSQRGVPDTEAFF. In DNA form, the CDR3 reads TGCGCCAGCAGCCAGCGCGGGGTCCCGGACACTGAAGCTTTCTTT.

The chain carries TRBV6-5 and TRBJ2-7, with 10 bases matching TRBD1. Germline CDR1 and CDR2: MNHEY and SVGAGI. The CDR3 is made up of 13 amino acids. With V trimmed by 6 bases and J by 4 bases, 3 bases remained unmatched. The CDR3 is CASRRTGGYEQYF. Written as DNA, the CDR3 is TGTGCCAGCAGGAGGACAGGGGGATACGAGCAGTACTTC.

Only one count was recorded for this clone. The CDR3 loop is CASGTGGYGYTF. DNA of the CDR3: TGTGCCAGCGGGACAGGAGGCTATGGCTACACCTTC. The rearrangement uses TRBV5-4 and TRBJ1-2; TRBD1 matches 8 bases. V shed 7 bases and J 4 bases; nucleotides not matched to a gene: 3. Per germline, CDR1 SGHNT and CDR2 YYREEE (reference sequence). The CDR3 has 12 amino acids.

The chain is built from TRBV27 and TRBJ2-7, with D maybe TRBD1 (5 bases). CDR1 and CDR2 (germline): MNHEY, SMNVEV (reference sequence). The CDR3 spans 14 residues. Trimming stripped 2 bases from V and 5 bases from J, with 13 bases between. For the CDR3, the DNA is TGTGCCAGCAGTTTAACAGGTTTCTACCACGAGCAGTACTTC. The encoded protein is CASSLTGFYHEQYF.

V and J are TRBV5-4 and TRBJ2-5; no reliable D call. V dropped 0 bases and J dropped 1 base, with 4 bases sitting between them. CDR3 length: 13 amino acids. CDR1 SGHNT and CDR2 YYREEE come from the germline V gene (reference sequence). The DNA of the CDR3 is TGTGCCAGCAGCTTGGGACTCCAAGAGACCCAGTACTTC. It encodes CASSLGLQETQYF.

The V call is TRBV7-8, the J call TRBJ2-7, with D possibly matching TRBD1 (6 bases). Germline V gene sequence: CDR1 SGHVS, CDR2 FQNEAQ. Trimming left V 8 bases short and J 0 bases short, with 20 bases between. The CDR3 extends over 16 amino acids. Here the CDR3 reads CASASYAGQNSYEQYF. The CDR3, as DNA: TGTGCCAGCGCCTCCTACGCCGGACAGAACTCCTACGAGCAGTACTTC.

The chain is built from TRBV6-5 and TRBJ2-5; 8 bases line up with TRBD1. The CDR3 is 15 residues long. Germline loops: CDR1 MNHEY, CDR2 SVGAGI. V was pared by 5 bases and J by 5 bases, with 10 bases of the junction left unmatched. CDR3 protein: CASSPGQAERETQYF. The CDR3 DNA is TGTGCCAGCAGTCCGGGACAGGCCGAAAGGGAGACCCAGTACTTC.

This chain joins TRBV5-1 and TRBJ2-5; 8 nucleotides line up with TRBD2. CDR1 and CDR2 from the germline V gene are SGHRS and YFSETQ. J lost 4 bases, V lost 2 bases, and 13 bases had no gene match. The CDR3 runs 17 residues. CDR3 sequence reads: CASSFGGTSRGTETQYF. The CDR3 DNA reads TGCGCCAGCAGCTTTGGGGGGACTAGTCGGGGGACAGAGACCCAGTACTTC.

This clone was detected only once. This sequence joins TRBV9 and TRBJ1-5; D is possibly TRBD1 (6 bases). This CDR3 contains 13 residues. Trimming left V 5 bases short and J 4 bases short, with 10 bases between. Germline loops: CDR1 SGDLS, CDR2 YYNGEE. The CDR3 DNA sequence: TGTGCCAGCAGGAACGACAGGAATCAGCCCCAGCATTTT. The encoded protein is CASRNDRNQPQHF.

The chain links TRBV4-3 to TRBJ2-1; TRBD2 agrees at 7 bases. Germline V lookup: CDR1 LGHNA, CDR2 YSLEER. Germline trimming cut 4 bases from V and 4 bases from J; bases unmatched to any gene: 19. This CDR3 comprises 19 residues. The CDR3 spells CASSPTVAGVVGGYNEQFF. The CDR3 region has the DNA TGCGCCAGCAGCCCAACCGTGGCGGGGGTCGTCGGGGGATACAATGAGCAGTTCTTC.

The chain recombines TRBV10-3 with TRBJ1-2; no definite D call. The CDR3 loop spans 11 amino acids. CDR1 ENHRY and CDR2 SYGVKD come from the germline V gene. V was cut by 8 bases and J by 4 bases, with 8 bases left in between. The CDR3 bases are TGTGCCATCGACGGCGGCTATGGCTACACCTTC. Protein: CAIDGGYGYTF.

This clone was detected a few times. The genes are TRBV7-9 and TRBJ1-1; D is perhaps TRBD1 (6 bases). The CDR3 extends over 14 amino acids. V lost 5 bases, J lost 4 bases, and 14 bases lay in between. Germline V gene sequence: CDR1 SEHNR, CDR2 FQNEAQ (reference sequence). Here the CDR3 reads CASSVGQTGTEAFF. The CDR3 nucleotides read TGTGCCAGCAGCGTAGGACAGACAGGCACTGAAGCTTTCTTT.

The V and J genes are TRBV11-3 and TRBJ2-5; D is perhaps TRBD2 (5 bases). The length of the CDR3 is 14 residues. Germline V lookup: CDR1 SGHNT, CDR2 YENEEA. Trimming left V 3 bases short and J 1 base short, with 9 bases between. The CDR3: CASSLGGFQETQYF. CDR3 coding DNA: TGTGCCAGCAGCTTGGGCGGGTTCCAAGAGACCCAGTACTTC.

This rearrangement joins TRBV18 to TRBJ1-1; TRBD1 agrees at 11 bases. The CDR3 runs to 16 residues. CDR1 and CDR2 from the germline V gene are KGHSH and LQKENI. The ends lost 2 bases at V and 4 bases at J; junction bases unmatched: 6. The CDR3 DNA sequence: TGTGCCAGCTCACCAGTCTCCGGGACAGGGGGCACTGAAGCTTTCTTT. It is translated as CASSPVSGTGGTEAFF.